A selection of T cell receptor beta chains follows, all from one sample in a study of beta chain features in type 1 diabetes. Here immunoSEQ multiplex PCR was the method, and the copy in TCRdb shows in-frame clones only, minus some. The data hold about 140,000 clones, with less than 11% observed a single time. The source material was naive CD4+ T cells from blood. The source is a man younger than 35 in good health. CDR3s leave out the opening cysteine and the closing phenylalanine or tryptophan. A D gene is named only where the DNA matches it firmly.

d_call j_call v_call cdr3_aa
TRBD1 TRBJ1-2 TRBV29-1 SVEMDRGGYT
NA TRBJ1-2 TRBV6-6 ASSLEDAPGDGYT
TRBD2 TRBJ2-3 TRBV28 ASMKREAVPDTQY
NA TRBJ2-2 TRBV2 ASSGQGTSNTGELF
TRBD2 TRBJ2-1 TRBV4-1 ASSRPGRGGLANEQF
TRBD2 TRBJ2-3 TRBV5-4 ASSSFGGVDTQY
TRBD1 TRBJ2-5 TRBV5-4 ASSLRDSQETQY
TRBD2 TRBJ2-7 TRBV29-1 SVATSGGLYEQY
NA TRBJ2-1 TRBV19 ASSISPGDSSYNEQF
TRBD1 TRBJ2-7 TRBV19 ASRGAGTATYEQY
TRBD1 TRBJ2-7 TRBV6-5 ASSTTGTGYYEQY
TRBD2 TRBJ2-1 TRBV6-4 ASSRGTSGGNEQF
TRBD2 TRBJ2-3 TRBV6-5 ASRTGTSSVDTQY